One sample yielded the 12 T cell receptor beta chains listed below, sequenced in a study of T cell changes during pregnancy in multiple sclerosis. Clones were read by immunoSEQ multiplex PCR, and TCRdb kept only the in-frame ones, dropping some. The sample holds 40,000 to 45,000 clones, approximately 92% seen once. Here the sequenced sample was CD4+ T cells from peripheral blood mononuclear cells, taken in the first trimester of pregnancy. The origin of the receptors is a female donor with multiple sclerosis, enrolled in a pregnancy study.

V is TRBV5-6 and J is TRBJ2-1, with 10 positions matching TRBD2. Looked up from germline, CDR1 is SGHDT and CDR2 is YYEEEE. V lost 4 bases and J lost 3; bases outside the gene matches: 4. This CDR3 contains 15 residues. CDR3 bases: TGTGCCAGCAGCGGGGGACTAGCGCTCTACAATGAGCAGTTCTTC. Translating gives CASSGGLALYNEQFF. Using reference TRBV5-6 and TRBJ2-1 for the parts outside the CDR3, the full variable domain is DAGVTQSPTHLIKTRGQQVTLRCSPKSGHDTVSWYQQALGQGPQFIFQYYEEEERQRGNFPDRFSGHQFPNYSSELNVNALLLGDSALYLCASSGGLALYNEQFFGPGTRLTVL.

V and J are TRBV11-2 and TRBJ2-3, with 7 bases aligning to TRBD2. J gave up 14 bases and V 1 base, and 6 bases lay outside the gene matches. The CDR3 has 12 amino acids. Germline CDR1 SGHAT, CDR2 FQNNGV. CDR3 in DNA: TGTGCCAGCAGCTTAGTGACAGCGGGGCCGTATTTT. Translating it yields CASSLVTAGPYF.

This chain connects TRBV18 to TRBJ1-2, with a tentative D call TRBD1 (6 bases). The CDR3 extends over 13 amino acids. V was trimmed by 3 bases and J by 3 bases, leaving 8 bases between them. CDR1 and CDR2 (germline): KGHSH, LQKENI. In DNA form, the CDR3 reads TGTGCCAGCTCACCTTCAGGGGACTATGGCTACACCTTC. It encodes CASSPSGDYGYTF.

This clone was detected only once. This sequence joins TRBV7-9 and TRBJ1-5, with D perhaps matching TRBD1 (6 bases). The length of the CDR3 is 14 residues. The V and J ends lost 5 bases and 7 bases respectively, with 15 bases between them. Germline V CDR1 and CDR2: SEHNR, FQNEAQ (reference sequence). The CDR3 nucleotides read TGTGCCAGCAGCCTCGACAGGACGGGCCAGCCCCAGCATTTT. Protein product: CASSLDRTGQPQHF.

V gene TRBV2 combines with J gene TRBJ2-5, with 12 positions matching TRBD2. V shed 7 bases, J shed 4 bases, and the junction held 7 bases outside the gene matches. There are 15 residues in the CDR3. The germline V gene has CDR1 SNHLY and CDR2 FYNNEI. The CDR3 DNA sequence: TGTGCCAGCACCCCTAGCGGGAGGGAGGCAGAGACCCAGTACTTC. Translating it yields CASTPSGREAETQYF.

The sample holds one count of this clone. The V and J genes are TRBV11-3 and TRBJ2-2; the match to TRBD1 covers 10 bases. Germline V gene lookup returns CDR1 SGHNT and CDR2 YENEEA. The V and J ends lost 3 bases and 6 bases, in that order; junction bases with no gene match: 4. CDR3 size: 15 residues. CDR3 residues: CASSLGQGKAGELFF. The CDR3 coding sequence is TGTGCCAGCAGCTTGGGACAGGGGAAAGCCGGGGAGCTGTTTTTT.

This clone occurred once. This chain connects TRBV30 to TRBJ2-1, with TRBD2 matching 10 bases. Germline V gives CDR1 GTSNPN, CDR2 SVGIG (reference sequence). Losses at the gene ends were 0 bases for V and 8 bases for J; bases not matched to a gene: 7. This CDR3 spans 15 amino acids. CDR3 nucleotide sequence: TGTGCCTGGAGTGTTGGACTAGCGGAGACCGATGAGCAGTTCTTC. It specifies CAWSVGLAETDEQFF. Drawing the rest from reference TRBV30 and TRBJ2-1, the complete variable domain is SQTIHQWPATLVQPVGSPLSLECTVEGTSNPNLYWYRQAAGRGLQLLFYSVGIGQISSEVPQNLSASRPQDRQFILSSKKLLLSDSGFYLCAWSVGLAETDEQFFGPGTRLTVL.

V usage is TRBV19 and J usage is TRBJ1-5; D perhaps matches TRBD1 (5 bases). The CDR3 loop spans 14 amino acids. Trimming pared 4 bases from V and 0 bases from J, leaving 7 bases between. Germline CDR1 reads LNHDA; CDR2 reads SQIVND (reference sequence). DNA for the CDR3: TGTGCCAGTAGTACTACAGGTAGCAATCAGCCCCAGCATTTT. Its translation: CASSTTGSNQPQHF. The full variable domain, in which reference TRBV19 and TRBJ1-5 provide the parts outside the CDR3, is DGGITQSPKYLFRKEGQNVTLSCEQNLNHDAMYWYRQDPGQGLRLIYYSQIVNDFQKGDIAEGYSVSREKKESFPLTVTSAQKNPTAFYLCASSTTGSNQPQHFGDGTRLSIL.

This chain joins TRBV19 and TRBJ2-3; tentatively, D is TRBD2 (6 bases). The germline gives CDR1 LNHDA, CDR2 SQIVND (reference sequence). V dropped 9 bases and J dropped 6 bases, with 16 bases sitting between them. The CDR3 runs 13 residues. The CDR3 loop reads CASRDGRADTQYF. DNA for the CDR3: TGTGCCAGCCGGGACGGGAGAGCGGATACGCAGTATTTT.

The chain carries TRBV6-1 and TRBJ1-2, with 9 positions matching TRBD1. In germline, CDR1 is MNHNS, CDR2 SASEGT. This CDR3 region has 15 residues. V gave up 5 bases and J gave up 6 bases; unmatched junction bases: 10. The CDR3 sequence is CASSPGQGIKHGYTF. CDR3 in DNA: TGTGCCAGCAGTCCGGGACAGGGTATTAAGCATGGCTACACCTTC.

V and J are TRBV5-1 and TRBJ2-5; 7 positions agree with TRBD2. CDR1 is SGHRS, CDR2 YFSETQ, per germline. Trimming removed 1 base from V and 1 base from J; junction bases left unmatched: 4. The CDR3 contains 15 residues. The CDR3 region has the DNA TGCGCCAGCAGCTTGCTAGCGGATATCCAAGAGACCCAGTACTTC. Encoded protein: CASSLLADIQETQYF.

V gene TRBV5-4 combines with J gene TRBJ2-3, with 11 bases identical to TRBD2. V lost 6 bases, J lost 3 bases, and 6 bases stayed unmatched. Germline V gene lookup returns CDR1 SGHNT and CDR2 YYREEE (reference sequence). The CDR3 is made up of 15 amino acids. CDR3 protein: CASKPGTSGTDTQYF. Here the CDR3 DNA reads TGTGCCAGCAAGCCCGGGACTAGCGGAACAGATACGCAGTATTTT. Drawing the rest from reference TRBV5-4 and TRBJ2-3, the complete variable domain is ETGVTQSPTHLIKTRGQQVTLRCSSQSGHNTVSWYQQALGQGPQFIFQYYREEENGRGNFPPRFSGLQFPNYSSELNVNALELDDSALYLCASKPGTSGTDTQYFGPGTRLTVL.